Listed here are 25 T cell receptor beta chains from one sample, sequenced in a study of identifying expanded T cells in peripheral blood. The table came from immunoSEQ multiplex PCR; TCRdb's copy has only in-frame clones and leaves some out. The sample holds approximately 130,000 clones; around nine tenths are singletons and the top ten take approximately 8%. The sequencing sample was made of blood. These receptor sequences come from a person aged 18-69 years in good health.

This clone was counted a single time. The chain joins TRBV11-2 to TRBJ1-1, with 7 bases fitting TRBD1. Germline CDR1 and CDR2: SGHAT and FQNNGV. Unmatched junction bases numbered 8, after V lost 4 bases and J lost 3 bases. The CDR3 contains 15 residues. The CDR3 DNA is TGTGCCAGCAGCTCACGACAGGGTTGGGACACTGAAGCTTTCTTT. Translated: CASSSRQGWDTEAFF.

Written as DNA, the CDR3 is TGTGCCAGCAGCTACCGACAGGGGGCTGCAGATACGCAGTATTTT. This gives the protein CASSYRQGAADTQYF. V usage is TRBV6-6 and J usage is TRBJ2-3; 10 nucleotides agree with TRBD1. The germline V gene encodes CDR1 MNHNY and CDR2 SVGAGI (reference sequence). The CDR3 totals 15 residues. J was trimmed by 4 bases and V by 6 bases; bases with no gene match: 7.

This chain joins TRBV27 and TRBJ2-7, with a possible D match to TRBD1 (6 bases). Germline loops: CDR1 MNHEY, CDR2 SMNVEV (reference sequence). Trimming stripped 7 bases from V and 2 bases from J, with 15 bases between. The CDR3 runs 14 residues. CDR3 region: CASTKQGSAYEQYF. CDR3 nucleotide sequence: TGTGCCAGCACAAAACAGGGATCCGCCTACGAGCAGTACTTC.

The chain is built from TRBV6-5 and TRBJ2-7; 9 nucleotides line up with TRBD1. This CDR3 is built from 15 residues. J was trimmed by 1 base and V by 0 bases; bases with no gene match: 1. The germline gives CDR1 MNHEY, CDR2 SVGAGI. The CDR3 DNA sequence: TGTGCCAGCAGTTACTCAGGACAGGGGTCCTACGAGCAGTACTTC. Amino acids: CASSYSGQGSYEQYF.

V and J are TRBV11-1 and TRBJ2-1; TRBD1 matches at 7 bases. The CDR3 has 13 amino acids. V shed 5 bases and J 6 bases; nucleotides not matched to a gene: 4. Germline V gene sequence: CDR1 SGHAT, CDR2 FQDESV (reference sequence). For the CDR3, the DNA is TGTGCCAGCAGCAAGGGGGCTTCCAATGAGCAGTTCTTC. It yields the protein CASSKGASNEQFF.

As concerns this clone: Compared with germline, one end of the junction differs, possibly owing to a read error. This sequence joins TRBV18 and TRBJ2-5, with D possibly called TRBD1 or TRBD2 (5 bases each). Looked up from germline, CDR1 is KGHSH and CDR2 is LQKENI. This CDR3 has 14 residues. The CDR3 spells CVSSPGTNQETQYF. CDR3 DNA: TGTGTCAGCTCACCCGGGACCAACCAAGAGACCCAGTACTTC.

The V gene is TRBV5-1, the J gene TRBJ2-3; D is ambiguous. Germline lookup yields CDR1 SGHRS and CDR2 YFSETQ. With 4 bases removed from V and 9 bases from J, the gap between germline ends came to 18 bases. The CDR3 sequence is 14 residues long. In nucleotides, the CDR3 is TGCGCCAGCAGCCAATCGCCTGGTCAAGGGACGCAGTATTTT. Translating it yields CASSQSPGQGTQYF.

This CDR3 reads CATSRDRDGDTF. The CDR3 bases are TGTGCCACCAGCAGAGATCGCGACGGGGACACCTTC. The rearrangement uses TRBV15 and TRBJ1-2, with D hard to call. The CDR3 consists of 12 residues. Trimming took off 0 bases at V and 12 bases at J, with 11 bases between the two ends. Germline-derived CDR1 and CDR2 are LNHNV and YYDKDF (reference sequence).

The chain joins TRBV29-1 to TRBJ1-2; 7 bases are a match to TRBD1. The germline gives CDR1 SQVTM, CDR2 ANQGSEA. Trimming cost V 7 bases and J 0 bases; bases outside gene matches: 8. This CDR3 region has 14 residues. The CDR3 sequence is CSATGQITNYGYTF. CDR3 DNA: TGCAGCGCGACGGGACAGATTACTAACTATGGCTACACCTTC.

V usage is TRBV5-1 and J usage is TRBJ2-5, with 10 bases that match TRBD2. The J call may be in error: the DNA end matches TRBJ2-7 better. The germline V gene encodes CDR1 SGHRS and CDR2 YFSETQ. The CDR3 is 17 residues long. The CDR3 reads CASSPHSSSGRGYEQYF. The CDR3 nucleotides read TGCGCCAGCAGCCCCCACTCCTCTAGCGGGAGAGGATACGAGCAGTACTTC.

This clone occurred a few times. The chain uses TRBV14 and TRBJ2-6; possibly TRBD1 for D (5 bases). V dropped 7 bases and J dropped 4 bases, with 11 bases sitting between them. CDR1 is SGHDN and CDR2 is FVKESK in the germline V gene. The CDR3 has 14 residues. The CDR3 loop reads CASTGRPGANVLTF. In DNA form, the CDR3 reads TGTGCCAGCACAGGGCGGCCAGGGGCCAACGTCCTGACTTTC. Looking up the rest from reference TRBV14 and TRBJ2-6 gives the full variable domain: EAGVTQFPSHSVIEKGQTVTLRCDPISGHDNLYWYRRVMGKEIKFLLHFVKESKQDESGMPNNRFLAERTGGTYSTLKVQPAELEDSGVYFCASTGRPGANVLTFGAGSRLTVL.

The chain couples TRBV11-3 to TRBJ2-1; maybe TRBD1 (5 bases). The CDR3 runs 13 residues. Germline lookup yields CDR1 SGHNT and CDR2 YENEEA. Trimming stripped 2 bases from V and 6 bases from J, with 8 bases between. DNA for the CDR3: TGTGCCAGCAGCTTAATTCAGGGCAATGAGCAGTTCTTC. It yields the protein CASSLIQGNEQFF. The entire variable domain, with the rest obtained from reference TRBV11-3 and TRBJ2-1, is as follows: EAGVVQSPRYKIIEKKQPVAFWCNPISGHNTLYWYLQNLGQGPELLIRYENEEAVDDSQLPKDRFSAERLKGVDSTLKIQPAELGDSAVYLCASSLIQGNEQFFGPGTRLTVL.

This clone was recorded only once. The V and J genes are TRBV4-2 and TRBJ2-1; 8 positions agree with TRBD1. The CDR3 has 15 residues. Germline V gene data show CDR1 as LGHNA and CDR2 as YNFKEQ. V gave up 0 bases and J gave up 6 bases; unmatched junction bases: 4. The CDR3 spells CASSQDQDRGNEQFF. In DNA, the CDR3 is TGTGCCAGCAGCCAAGATCAAGACAGGGGCAATGAGCAGTTCTTC.

This sequence joins TRBV19 and TRBJ2-1; D gene ambiguous. The germline V gene has CDR1 LNHDA and CDR2 SQIVND (reference sequence). This CDR3 has 14 amino acids. Between the trimmed V and J ends, which lost 6 bases and 4 bases, there was a span of 13 bases. The CDR3 sequence is CASRPGRDYNEQFF. The DNA for the CDR3 is TGTGCCAGTAGACCTGGCAGAGATTACAATGAGCAGTTCTTC.

J is TRBJ2-7 and V is TRBV30; 12 nucleotides align to TRBD1. Trimming removed 4 bases from V and 3 bases from J; junction bases left unmatched: 7. Per the germline V gene, CDR1 is GTSNPN and CDR2 is SVGIG (reference sequence). The CDR3 extends over 15 amino acids. This CDR3 reads CAWNLGDRGLYEQYF. The CDR3 DNA sequence: TGTGCCTGGAATCTCGGGGACAGGGGGCTCTACGAGCAGTACTTC.

CDR3 sequence (DNA): TGTGCCAGCAGCTTAGGGGCACGGGGTTATGGCTACACCTTC. Residues: CASSLGARGYGYTF. The chain couples TRBV13 to TRBJ1-2; D is unresolved. Germline CDR1 is PRHDT and CDR2 is FYEKMQ (reference sequence). CDR3 length: 14 amino acids. V was shortened by 0 bases and J by 5 bases, with 10 bases between the two germline ends.

The genes are TRBV4-3 and TRBJ2-1, with 7 bases fitting TRBD1. Germline trimming cut 2 bases from V and 7 bases from J; bases unmatched to any gene: 2. This CDR3 has 13 amino acids. CDR1 and CDR2 (germline): LGHNA, YSLEER. CDR3 DNA sequence: TGCGCCAGCAGCCAATACAGGGGTAATGAGCAGTTCTTC. This encodes CASSQYRGNEQFF.

V is TRBV14 and J is TRBJ2-7, with 11 bases fitting TRBD1. CDR1 SGHDN and CDR2 FVKESK come from the germline V gene. V dropped 5 bases and J dropped 4; count of bases not matched to a gene: 16. The CDR3 totals 18 residues. CDR3 in DNA: TGTGCCAGCAGCGAAGTAGAAATACTGGGACAGGGGGGATACGAGCAGTACTTC. Translation gives CASSEVEILGQGGYEQYF. Full variable domain (remainder filled in from reference TRBV14 and TRBJ2-7): EAGVTQFPSHSVIEKGQTVTLRCDPISGHDNLYWYRRVMGKEIKFLLHFVKESKQDESGMPNNRFLAERTGGTYSTLKVQPAELEDSGVYFCASSEVEILGQGGYEQYFGPGTRLTVT.

The chain couples TRBV30 to TRBJ2-5; D unresolved. Trimming took 5 bases from V and 5 from J, leaving 12 bases between them. The length of the CDR3 is 12 residues. Germline V gene lookup returns CDR1 GTSNPN and CDR2 SVGIG (reference sequence). Here the CDR3 DNA reads TGTGCCTGGGACCCAATCATCGAGACCCAGTACTTC. This encodes CAWDPIIETQYF.

The rearrangement joins TRBV21-1 to TRBJ2-7. TRBV21-1 is a pseudogene. The CDR3 is made up of 12 amino acids. The DNA for the CDR3 is TGTGCCAGCAGCAGGGAAACCCACGAGCAGTACTTC. This encodes CASSRETHEQYF.

The chain uses TRBV2 and TRBJ2-7; the D gene is possibly TRBD2 (5 bases). This CDR3 spans 14 amino acids. Trimming cost V 7 bases and J 3 bases, with 16 bases left between them. Germline CDR1 and CDR2: SNHLY and FYNNEI. The CDR3 region is CASTRAQRDYEQYF. CDR3 nucleotides: TGTGCCAGCACCCGAGCCCAACGGGACTACGAGCAGTACTTC.

This chain joins TRBV5-8 and TRBJ2-5; tentative D call: TRBD1 (6 bases). Germline V gene lookup returns CDR1 SGHTS and CDR2 YDEGEE. V gave up 2 bases and J gave up 2 bases, with 7 bases separating them. The CDR3 contains 13 residues. The DNA for the CDR3 is TGTGCCAGCAGCTTCCAGGGGCAAGAGACCCAGTACTTC. Its translation: CASSFQGQETQYF.

V usage is TRBV6-1 and J usage is TRBJ2-7; 15 bases agree with TRBD2. V was clipped by 4 bases and J by 4 bases; unmatched bases: 8. Germline V lookup: CDR1 MNHNS, CDR2 SASEGT. CDR3 length: 17 amino acids. CDR3 sequence reads: CASSAGLAGGPGYEQYF. CDR3 nucleotide sequence: TGTGCCAGCAGTGCCGGACTAGCGGGAGGGCCAGGATACGAGCAGTACTTC.

This chain links TRBV7-9 with TRBJ2-3, with 7 bases fitting TRBD1. The CDR3 spans 13 residues. With 5 bases clipped from V and 8 bases from J, the junction kept 7 bases outside the gene matches. Germline assignment: CDR1 SEHNR and CDR2 FQNEAQ (reference sequence). Here the CDR3 DNA reads TGTGCCAGCAGCCCAGACAGGGACGGTACGCAGTATTTT. It translates to CASSPDRDGTQYF.

J is TRBJ2-7 and V is TRBV27; 8 nucleotides match TRBD1. Trimming at V came to 5 bases and at J to 5 bases, leaving 11 bases not matched to a gene. CDR1 is MNHEY and CDR2 is SMNVEV in the germline V gene (reference sequence). The CDR3 spans 15 residues. CDR3 bases: TGTGCCAGCAGTGAAAAACCAGGGGGCTACCACGAGCAGTACTTC. It translates to CASSEKPGGYHEQYF.